This entry features one T cell receptor beta chain sequence. The data belong to a study of blood T cell repertoires in COVID-19. Study at large: The analysed material was cDNA or gDNA that came from T cells, B-cell-depleted T cells, or PBMCs.

Per the authors' pipeline: Estimation of nucleated cell counts was performed using reference gene primer amplification. The data were produced by immunoSEQ multiplex PCR, yet TCRdb's version contains in-frame clones alone and is incomplete. V and J calls and clone size are copied from that table; D and trimming were computed from the DNA. The table records 350,000 to 450,000 clones, less than 85% of them present only once. The trim removed 0 bases at V and 5 bases at J, leaving 4 bases unmatched. Germline CDR1 is SGDLS and CDR2 is YYNGEE. The CDR3 extends over 15 amino acids. The TCR was taken from a woman aged 18-29 years with acute or convalescent COVID-19. The sequenced material came from peripheral blood. The V call is TRBV9, the J call TRBJ2-5; TRBD1 agrees at 10 bases. The CDR3 region has the DNA TGTGCCAGCAGCGTAGGACAGGGGGCACGGGAGACCCAGTACTTC. It codes for CASSVGQGARETQYF.